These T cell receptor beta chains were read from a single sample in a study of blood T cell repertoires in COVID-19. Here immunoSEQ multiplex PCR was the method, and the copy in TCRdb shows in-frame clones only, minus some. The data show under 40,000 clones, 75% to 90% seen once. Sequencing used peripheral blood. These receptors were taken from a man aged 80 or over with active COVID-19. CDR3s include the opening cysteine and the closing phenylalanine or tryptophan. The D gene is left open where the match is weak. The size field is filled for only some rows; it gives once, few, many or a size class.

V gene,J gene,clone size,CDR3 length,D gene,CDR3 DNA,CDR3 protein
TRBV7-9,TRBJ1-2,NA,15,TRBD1,TGTGCCAGCAGCTTGGGGACAGTAGCTAACTATGGCTACACCTTC,CASSLGTVANYGYTF
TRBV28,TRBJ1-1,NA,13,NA,TGTGCCAGCACTGAGGGACAGAACACTGAAGCTTTCTTT,CASTEGQNTEAFF
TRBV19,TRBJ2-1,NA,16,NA,TGTGCCAGTAGTTTCTGGGCTAGCGCCAGAGACAATGAGCAGTTCTTC,CASSFWASARDNEQFF
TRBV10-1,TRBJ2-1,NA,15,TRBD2,TGCGCCAGCAGCGTTACTAGCGGGAGGGCCAATGAGCAGTTCTTC,CASSVTSGRANEQFF
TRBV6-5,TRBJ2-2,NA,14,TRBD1,TGTGCCAGTGGGACAGGGGTTTCCACCGGGGAGCTGTTTTTT,CASGTGVSTGELFF
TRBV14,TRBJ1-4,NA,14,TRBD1,TGTGCCAGCAGCCCCGGGACAGAACTTGAAAAACTGTTTTTT,CASSPGTELEKLFF
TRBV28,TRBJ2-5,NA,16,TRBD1,TGTGCCAGCAGTTCCGCCGGGACAGCGTTCCAAGAGACCCAGTACTTC,CASSSAGTAFQETQYF
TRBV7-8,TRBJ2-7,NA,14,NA,TGTGCCAGCAGCTCACCGGGATTAACCTACGAGCAGTACTTC,CASSSPGLTYEQYF
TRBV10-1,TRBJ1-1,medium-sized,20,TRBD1,TGCGCCAGCAGCCCGGGACAGGGGAACATAAGGTTACATATGAACACTGAAGCTTTCTTT,CASSPGQGNIRLHMNTEAFF
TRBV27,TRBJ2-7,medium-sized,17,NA,TGTGCCAGCAGTAAGGCGCTCGAGACAGCATTCTCCTACGAGCAGTACTTC,CASSKALETAFSYEQYF
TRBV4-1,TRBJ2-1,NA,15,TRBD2,TGCGCCAGCAGCCAATTGACTAGCGGGAGGTATGAGCAGTTCTTC,CASSQLTSGRYEQFF
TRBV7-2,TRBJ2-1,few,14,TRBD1,TGTGCCAGCAGCAAAGGACAGGGTTGGAATGAGCAGTTCTTC,CASSKGQGWNEQFF
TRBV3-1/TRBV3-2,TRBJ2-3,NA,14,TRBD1,TGTGCCAGCAGCCGACAGGGTGGGACAGATACGCAGTATTTT,CASSRQGGTDTQYF
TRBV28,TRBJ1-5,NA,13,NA,TGTGCCACTACTGACAGTCTCAATCAGCCCCAGCATTTT,CATTDSLNQPQHF
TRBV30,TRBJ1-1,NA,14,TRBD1,TGTGCCTGGAAGGGACAGGGGCATCTCACTGAAGCTTTCTTT,CAWKGQGHLTEAFF
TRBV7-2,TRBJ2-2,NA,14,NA,TGTGCCAGCAGCTTACGGAGCCTCCCCGGGGAGCTGTTTTTT,CASSLRSLPGELFF
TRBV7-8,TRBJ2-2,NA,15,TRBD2,TGTGCCAGCATCGATAGCGGGAGACACACCGGGGAGCTGTTTTTT,CASIDSGRHTGELFF
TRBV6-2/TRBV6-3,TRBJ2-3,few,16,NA,TGTGCCAGCAGCTCCCGACTAGTCATCGGCACAGATACGCAGTATTTT,CASSSRLVIGTDTQYF
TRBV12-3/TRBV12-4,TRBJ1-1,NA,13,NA,TGTGCCAGCAACCAAGGACAGAACACTGAAGCTTTCTTT,CASNQGQNTEAFF
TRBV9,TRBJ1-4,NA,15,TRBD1,TGTGCCAGCAGCGTAGCCCCAACAGGGGAAGAAAAACTGTTTTTT,CASSVAPTGEEKLFF
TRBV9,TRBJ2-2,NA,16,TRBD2,TGTGCCAGCAGCCCATTAGCGGGAGTGAACACCGGGGAGCTGTTTTTT,CASSPLAGVNTGELFF
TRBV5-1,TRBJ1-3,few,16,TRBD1,TGCGCCAGCAGCTCGACCGGGACAGGGTTTGGAAACACCATATATTTT,CASSSTGTGFGNTIYF
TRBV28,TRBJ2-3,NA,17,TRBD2,TGTGCCAGCAGTCCCCTATCGAGCGGGAGAAGTAAAGATACGCAGTATTTT,CASSPLSSGRSKDTQYF
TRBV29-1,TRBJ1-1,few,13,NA,TGCAGCGTTGACCGGGGGGCGAACACTGAAGCTTTCTTT,CSVDRGANTEAFF
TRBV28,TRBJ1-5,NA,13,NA,TGTGCCAGCAGTTTACCCATGAATCAGCCCCAGCATTTT,CASSLPMNQPQHF
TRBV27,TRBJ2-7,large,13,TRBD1,TGTGCCAGCAGTTTACAGGACAGGGAAGGGCAGTACTTC,CASSLQDREGQYF
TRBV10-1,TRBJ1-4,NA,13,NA,TGCGCCAGCAGTGCAGGGGCTAACGAAAAACTGTTTTTT,CASSAGANEKLFF
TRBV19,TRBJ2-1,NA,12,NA,TGTGCCAGTAGTACCAGGGGGGTAAGACAGTTCTTC,CASSTRGVRQFF
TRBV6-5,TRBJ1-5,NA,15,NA,TGTGCCAGCAGTTACTCTGGGGGCTTGGGGCAGCCCCAGCATTTT,CASSYSGGLGQPQHF
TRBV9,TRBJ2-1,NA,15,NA,TGTGCCAGCAGCGTAGGGCAGGGTGGTATCAATGAGCAGTTCTTC,CASSVGQGGINEQFF
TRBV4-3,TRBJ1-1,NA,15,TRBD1,TGCGCCAGCAGCCAAGATAGCAGGGGGGAGACTGAAGCTTTCTTT,CASSQDSRGETEAFF
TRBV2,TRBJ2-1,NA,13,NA,TGTGCCAGCAGGTGGGTGGGTAGCTCAGAGCAGTTCTTC,CASRWVGSSEQFF
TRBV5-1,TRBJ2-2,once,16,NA,TGCGCCAGCAGCTTGGACAGCACCTCAAACACCGGGGAGCTGTTTTTT,CASSLDSTSNTGELFF
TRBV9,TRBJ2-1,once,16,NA,TGTGCCAGCAGCGTAGGAATAGCGGCATCCTACAATGAGCAGTTCTTC,CASSVGIAASYNEQFF
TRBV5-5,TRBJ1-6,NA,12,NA,TGTGCCAGCAGCGCCAACAGCCGAGCCCTCCACTTT,CASSANSRALHF
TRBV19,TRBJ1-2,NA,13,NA,TGTGCCAGTAGTATTACACAGATCTATGGCTACACCTTC,CASSITQIYGYTF
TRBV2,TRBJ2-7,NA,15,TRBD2,TGTGCCACGCGACCAGGACTAGCGGGAGCCTACGAGCAGTACTTC,CATRPGLAGAYEQYF
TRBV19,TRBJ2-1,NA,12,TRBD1,TGTGCCAGCGGACAGGGGGCACATGAGCAGTTCTTC,CASGQGAHEQFF
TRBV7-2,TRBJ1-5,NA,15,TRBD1,TGTGCCAGCAGCCCCGAAGGGACAGGCCTTCAGCCCCAGCATTTT,CASSPEGTGLQPQHF
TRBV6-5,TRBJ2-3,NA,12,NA,TGTGCCAGCAGGTCCTACCTTAATACGCAGTATTTT,CASRSYLNTQYF
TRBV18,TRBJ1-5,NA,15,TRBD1,TGTGCCAGCTCAGCCGGGACAGGGCCCCGACAGCCCCAGCATTTT,CASSAGTGPRQPQHF
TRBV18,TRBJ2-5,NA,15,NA,TGTGCCAGCTCACCATCTCCTGATGGGGGGGAGACCCAGTACTTC,CASSPSPDGGETQYF
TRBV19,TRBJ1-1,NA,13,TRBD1,TGTGCCACTCGACAGGGACGAAACACTGAAGCTTTCTTT,CATRQGRNTEAFF
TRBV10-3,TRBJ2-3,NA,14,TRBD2,TGTGCCATCAGTCTGGGACTAGCGGCAGATACGCAGTATTTT,CAISLGLAADTQYF
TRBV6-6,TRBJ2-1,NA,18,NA,TGTGCCAGCAGTCCCCTAAACCTACTAGCAGGAGGGCCAAGAGAGCAGTTCTTC,CASSPLNLLAGGPREQFF
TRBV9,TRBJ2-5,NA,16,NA,TGTGCCAGCAGCGTAGCTGGATCGGCGGGGTGGGAGACCCAGTACTTC,CASSVAGSAGWETQYF
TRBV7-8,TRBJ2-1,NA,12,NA,TGTGCCAGCAGCCCGCATACCGGGGAGCAGTTCTTC,CASSPHTGEQFF
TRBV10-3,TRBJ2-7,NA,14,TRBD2,TGTGCCATCAGTGATCGAGCGGGAGAAGGAGAGCAGTACTTC,CAISDRAGEGEQYF
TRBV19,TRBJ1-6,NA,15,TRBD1,TGTGCCAGTAGTCCCGGGACAGGGGTGGTCTCACCCCTCCACTTT,CASSPGTGVVSPLHF
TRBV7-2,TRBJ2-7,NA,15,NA,TGTGCCAGCAGCTTGGACTCCGGGATTCGAAACGAGCAGTACTTC,CASSLDSGIRNEQYF
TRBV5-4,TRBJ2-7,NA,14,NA,TGTGCCAGCAGCTTGGAACAGCCATACTACGAGCAGTACTTC,CASSLEQPYYEQYF
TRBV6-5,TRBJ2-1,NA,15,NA,TGTGCCAGCAGTTACTCTAGCGGATCCTACAATGAGCAGTTCTTC,CASSYSSGSYNEQFF
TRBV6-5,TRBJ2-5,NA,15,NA,TGTGCCAGCAGTTACTCGACGGGAGTGTGGGAGACCCAGTACTTC,CASSYSTGVWETQYF
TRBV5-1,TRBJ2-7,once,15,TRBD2,TGCGCCAGCAGCTTGGAGACTAGCGGGTGGTACGAGCAGTACTTC,CASSLETSGWYEQYF
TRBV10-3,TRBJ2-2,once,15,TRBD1,TGTGCCATCAGAGGGGACAGTTCATTGACCGGGGAGCTGTTTTTT,CAIRGDSSLTGELFF